This TCR beta chain was sequenced during a study of CD8+CD57+ T cells in acquired aplastic anemia. This clonotype was found a few times. It is likely a read error, because the conserved phenylalanine at the end of the CDR3 is missing. Before being chosen for sequencing, patients had shown CD8+CD57+ cell expansion by flow cytometry. Profiling of TCR beta VDJ combinations and CDR3 sequences used genomic DNA as template. Each CDR3 protein is one row after TCRdb ran MiXCR on the reads. The table lists 200,000 to 300,000 distinct CDR3 sequences, roughly 80% of them singletons. This CDR3 contains 16 residues. CDR1 and CDR2 from the germline V gene are SNHLY and FYNNEI. Trimming removed 6 bases at V and 12 bases at J, with 27 bases between.

The origin of this receptor is a human donor with aplastic anemia. The sequenced sample was sorted CD4+, CD8+, or CD8+CD57+ T cells (not recorded which) from PBMCs. The gene calls are TRBV2 and TRBJ2-1; TRBD1 might be the D (7 bases). The CDR3 protein is CASSQGGGNGQDLQFC. For the CDR3, the DNA is TGTGCCAGCAGCCAGGGGGGCGGAAACGGTCAGGATTTGCAGTTCTGC.